Sequencing of this T cell receptor (beta chain) was carried out in a study of T cells after yellow fever vaccination. Study-level background: Fractions low in cell number were prepared with SMART-Seq v4 Ultra Low Input. Regarding the study as a whole: When the response was secondary, it was weaker but reached its peak faster, day 5 versus 15. Most primary-vaccination clones reappeared after the booster (approximately 95% CD4, roughly 90% CD8).

This clonotype was picked up a small number of times. Its antigen is unidentified. TCRdb called the 5' RACE reads again in MiXCR, with one record for every CDR3 protein. The sample holds 310,000 or so distinct CDR3 sequences, around 3.6% seen once. Germline V gives CDR1 SNHLY, CDR2 FYNNEI. CDR3 size: 14 residues. V was pared by 7 bases and J by 6 bases, with 16 bases between. The gene calls are TRBV2 and TRBJ1-5; D remains unclear. The sequenced sample was PBMCs, obtained on the day of the yellow fever booster vaccination. The receptor's source is a man aged 18 to 35 who received the YFV17D yellow fever vaccine. The CDR3 reads CASKIFPLGQPQHF. CDR3 sequence (DNA): TGTGCCAGCAAAATTTTCCCCCTCGGTCAGCCCCAGCATTTT.